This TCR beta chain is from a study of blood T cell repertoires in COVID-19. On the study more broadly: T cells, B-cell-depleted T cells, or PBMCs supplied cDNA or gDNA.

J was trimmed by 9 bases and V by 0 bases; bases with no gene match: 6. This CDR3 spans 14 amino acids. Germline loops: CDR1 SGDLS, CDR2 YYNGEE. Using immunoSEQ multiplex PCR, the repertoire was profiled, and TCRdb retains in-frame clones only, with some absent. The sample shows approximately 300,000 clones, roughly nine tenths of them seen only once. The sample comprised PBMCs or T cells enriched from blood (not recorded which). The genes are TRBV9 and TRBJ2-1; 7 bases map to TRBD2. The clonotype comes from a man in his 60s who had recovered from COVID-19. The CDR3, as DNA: TGTGCCAGCAGCGTAGCGGCGGGAGCTTTTGAGCAGTTCTTC. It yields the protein CASSVAAGAFEQFF.